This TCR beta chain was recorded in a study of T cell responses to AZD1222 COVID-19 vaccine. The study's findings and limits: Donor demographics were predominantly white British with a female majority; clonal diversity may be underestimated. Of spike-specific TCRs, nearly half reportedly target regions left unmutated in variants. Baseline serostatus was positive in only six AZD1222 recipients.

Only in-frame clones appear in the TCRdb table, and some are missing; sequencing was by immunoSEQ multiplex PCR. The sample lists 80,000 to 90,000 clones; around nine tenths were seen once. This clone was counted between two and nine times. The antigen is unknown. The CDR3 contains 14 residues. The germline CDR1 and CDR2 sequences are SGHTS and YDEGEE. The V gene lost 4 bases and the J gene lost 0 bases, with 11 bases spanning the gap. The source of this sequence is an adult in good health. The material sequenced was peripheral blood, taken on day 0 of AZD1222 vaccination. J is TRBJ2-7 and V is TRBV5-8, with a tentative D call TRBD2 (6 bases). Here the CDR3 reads CASSMGLTSYEQYF. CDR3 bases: TGTGCCAGCAGCATGGGACTTACCTCCTACGAGCAGTACTTC.